The source of this TCR beta chain is a study of T cell changes during pregnancy in multiple sclerosis. The ends lost 4 bases at V and 2 bases at J; junction bases unmatched: 5. Per the germline V gene, CDR1 is SGDLS and CDR2 is YYNGEE. The CDR3 extends over 16 amino acids. Produced via immunoSEQ multiplex PCR; TCRdb's table is partial and in-frame only. The sample holds 100,000 or so clones; 90% to 95% are singletons and the top ten take approximately 0.88%. This sample comprised peripheral blood, obtained before pregnancy. The receptor's source is a female donor with multiple sclerosis, enrolled in a pregnancy study. The chain is built from TRBV9 and TRBJ2-5, with TRBD2 matching 13 bases. The CDR3 DNA follows: TGTGCCAGCAGCCCCGCGGGACTAGCGGGACAAGAGACCCAGTACTTC. It encodes CASSPAGLAGQETQYF.